This TCR beta chain is drawn from a study of lymphopenia after photon versus proton radiotherapy. In this sample, this clone turned up a few times. Assay used: immunoSEQ multiplex PCR; TCRdb lists only in-frame clones, some missing. The data hold approximately 160,000 clones, with around nine tenths observed a single time. The TCR sequence derives from a man aged 50 or older with gastric cancer. Specimen: peripheral blood, collected from a patient treated with photon-based radiotherapy.

The CDR3 sequence: CAWSLTLEGTDTQYF. The CDR3 nucleotides read TGTGCCTGGAGTCTCACCCTAGAAGGCACAGATACGCAGTATTTT. This chain links TRBV30 with TRBJ2-3; D is undetermined. V lost 2 bases and J 1 base, leaving 13 bases between the germline ends. Germline V CDR1 and CDR2: GTSNPN, SVGIG (reference sequence). The CDR3 loop spans 15 amino acids.